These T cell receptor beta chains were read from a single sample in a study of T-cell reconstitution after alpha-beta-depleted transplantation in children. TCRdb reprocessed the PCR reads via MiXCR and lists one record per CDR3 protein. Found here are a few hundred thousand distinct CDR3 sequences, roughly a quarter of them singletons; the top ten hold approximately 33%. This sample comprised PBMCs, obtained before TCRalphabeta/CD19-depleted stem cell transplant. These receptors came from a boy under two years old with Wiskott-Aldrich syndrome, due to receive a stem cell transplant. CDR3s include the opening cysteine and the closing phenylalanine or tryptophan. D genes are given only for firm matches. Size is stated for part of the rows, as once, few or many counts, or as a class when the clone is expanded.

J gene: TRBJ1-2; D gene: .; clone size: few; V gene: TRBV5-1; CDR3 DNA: TGCGCCAGCAGCTTGGGACTGATCTATGGCTACACCTTC; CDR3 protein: CASSLGLIYGYTF
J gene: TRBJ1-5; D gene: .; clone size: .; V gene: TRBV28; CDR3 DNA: TGTGCCAGCAGTTTGAAGCTGTATAGCAATCAGCCCCAGCATTTT; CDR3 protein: CASSLKLYSNQPQHF
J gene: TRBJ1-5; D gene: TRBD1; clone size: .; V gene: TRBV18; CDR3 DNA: TGTGCCAGCGCTCGCAGAGGGGACAGGGGCAATCAGCCCCAGCATTTT; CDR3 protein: CASARRGDRGNQPQHF
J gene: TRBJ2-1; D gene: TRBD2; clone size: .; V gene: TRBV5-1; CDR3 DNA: TGCGCCAGCAGCCCAACCCGGCCTAGCGGGGACAATGAGCAGTTCTTC; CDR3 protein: CASSPTRPSGDNEQFF
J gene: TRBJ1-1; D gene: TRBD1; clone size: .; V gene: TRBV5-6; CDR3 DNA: TGTGCCAGCAGCCTCATTACAGGGGGCGCGTACACTGAAGCTTTCTTT; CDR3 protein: CASSLITGGAYTEAFF
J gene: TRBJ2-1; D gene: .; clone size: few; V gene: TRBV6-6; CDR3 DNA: TGTGCCAGCAGTCGATGGATATACAATGAGCAGTTCTTC; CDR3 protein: CASSRWIYNEQFF
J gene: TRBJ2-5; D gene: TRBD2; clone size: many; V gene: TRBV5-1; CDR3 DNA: TGCGCCAGCAGTGGTGGGAGAGCGGGAGTTGCCGAGACCCAGTACTTC; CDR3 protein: CASSGGRAGVAETQYF
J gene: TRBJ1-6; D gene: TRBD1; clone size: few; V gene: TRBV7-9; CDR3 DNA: TGTGCCAGCAGCACCGGACAGGGCCAGGATTCACCCCTCCACTTT; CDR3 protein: CASSTGQGQDSPLHF
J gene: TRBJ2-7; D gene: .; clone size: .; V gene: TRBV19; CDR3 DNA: TGTGCCAGTGGGGTCTCCGGGACGGGGATCTACGAGCAGTACTTC; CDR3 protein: CASGVSGTGIYEQYF
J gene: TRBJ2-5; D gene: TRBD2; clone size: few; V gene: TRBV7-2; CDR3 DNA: TGTGCCAGCAGCTTATGGCTAGCGGGAACAGAGACCCAGTACTTC; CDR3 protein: CASSLWLAGTETQYF
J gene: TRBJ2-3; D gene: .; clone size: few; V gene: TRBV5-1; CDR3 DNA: TGCGCCAGCAGCTTGGGGAGGGACAGCGTTAGCACAGATACGCAGTATTTT; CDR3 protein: CASSLGRDSVSTDTQYF
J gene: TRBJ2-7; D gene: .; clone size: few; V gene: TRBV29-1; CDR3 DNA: TGCAGCGTTCAAGCGGTATACTCCTACGAGCAGTACTTC; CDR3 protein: CSVQAVYSYEQYF
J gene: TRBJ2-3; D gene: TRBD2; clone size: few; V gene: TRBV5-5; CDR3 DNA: TGTGCCAGCAGCCCTAGCGGACTCCCAGATACGCAGTATTTT; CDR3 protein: CASSPSGLPDTQYF
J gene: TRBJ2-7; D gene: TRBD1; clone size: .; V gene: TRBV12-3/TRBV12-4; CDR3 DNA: TGTGCCAGCAGACAAGCCGGACAGGGGGAAGGCTACGAGCAGTACTTC; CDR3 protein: CASRQAGQGEGYEQYF
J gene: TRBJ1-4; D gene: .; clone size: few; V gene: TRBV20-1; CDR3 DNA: TGCAGTGCCCTCGGGGAAGATAATGAAAAACTGTTTTTT; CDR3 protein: CSALGEDNEKLFF
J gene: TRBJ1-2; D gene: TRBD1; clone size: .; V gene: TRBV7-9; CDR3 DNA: TGTGCCAGCAGCTTTACAGGGGGCATTGGTTATGGCTACACCTTC; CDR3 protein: CASSFTGGIGYGYTF
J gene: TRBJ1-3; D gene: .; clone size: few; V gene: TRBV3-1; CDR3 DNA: TGTGCCAGCAGCCAGAGCTACTCTGGAAACACCATATATTTT; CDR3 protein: CASSQSYSGNTIYF
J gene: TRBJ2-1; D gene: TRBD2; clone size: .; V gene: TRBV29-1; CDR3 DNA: TGCAGCGTTGATGATGCGGGGGTAAACAATGAGCAGTTCTTC; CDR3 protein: CSVDDAGVNNEQFF
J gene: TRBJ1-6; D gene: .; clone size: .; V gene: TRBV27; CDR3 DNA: TGTGCCAGCAGCCCCGGGACGGAATATAATTCACCCCTCCACTTT; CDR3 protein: CASSPGTEYNSPLHF
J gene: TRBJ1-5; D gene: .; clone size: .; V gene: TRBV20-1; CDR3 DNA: TGCAGTGCTAGTCTATCGGGCCAGCCCCAGCATTTT; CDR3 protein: CSASLSGQPQHF
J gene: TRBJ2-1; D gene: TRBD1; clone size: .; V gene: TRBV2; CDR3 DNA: TGTGCCAGCAGTCAAGGACAGGGGTTGGATGAGCAGTTCTTC; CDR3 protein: CASSQGQGLDEQFF
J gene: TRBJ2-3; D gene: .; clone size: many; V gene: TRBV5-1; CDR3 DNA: TGCGCCAGCAGCTTGCAGGACCGAGATACGCAGTATTTT; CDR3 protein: CASSLQDRDTQYF
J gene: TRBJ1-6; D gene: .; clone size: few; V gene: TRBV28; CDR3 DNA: TGTGCCAGCAGTTTATACAGCTCACCCCTCCACTTT; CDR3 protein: CASSLYSSPLHF
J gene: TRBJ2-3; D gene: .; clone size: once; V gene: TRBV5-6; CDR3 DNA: TGTGCCAGCAGCTCACTAGCACGAGATACGCAGTATTTT; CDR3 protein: CASSSLARDTQYF
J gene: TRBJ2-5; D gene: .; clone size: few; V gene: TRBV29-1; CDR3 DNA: TGCAGCGTTGAGGCCAACCAAGAGACCCAGTACTTC; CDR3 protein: CSVEANQETQYF
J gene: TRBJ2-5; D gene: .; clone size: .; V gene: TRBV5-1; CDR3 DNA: TGCGCCAGCAGCCCAGGGGGGAGCCTACAAGAGACCCAGTACTTC; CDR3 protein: CASSPGGSLQETQYF
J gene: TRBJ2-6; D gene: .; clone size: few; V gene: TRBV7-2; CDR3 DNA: TGTGCCAGCAGCTTAGCCAGACAGGGACTGAGGGCCAACGTCCTGACTTTC; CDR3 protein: CASSLARQGLRANVLTF
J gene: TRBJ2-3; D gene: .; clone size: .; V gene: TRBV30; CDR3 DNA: TGTGCCTGGAGCCGCCTAACAGATACGCAGTATTTT; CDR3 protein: CAWSRLTDTQYF
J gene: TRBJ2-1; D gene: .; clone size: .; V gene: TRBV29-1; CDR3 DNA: TGCAGCACCGATGAGGGTAGGTCTAGAAGCAATGAGCAGTTCTTC; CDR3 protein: CSTDEGRSRSNEQFF
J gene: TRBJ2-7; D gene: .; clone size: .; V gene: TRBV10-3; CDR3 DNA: TGTGCCATCAGGGCGGGATTAGCCTACGAGCAGTACTTC; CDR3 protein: CAIRAGLAYEQYF